This TCR beta chain was sequenced during a study of early T cells in non-severe SARS-CoV-2 infection. Per the germline V gene, CDR1 is SGHAT and CDR2 is FQNNGV. V lost 2 bases and J lost 3, with 7 bases in between. The CDR3 runs 13 residues. Individual cDNA molecules carried attached unique molecular identifiers. TCRdb reprocessed the 5' RACE reads with MiXCR, giving one entry per CDR3 protein. The sample records fewer than 85,000 distinct CDR3 sequences, roughly an eighth being singletons. This clonotype showed up just a few times. This clonotype was obtained from an adult who was a healthcare worker with PCR-confirmed SARS-CoV-2 infection or an uninfected control (not recorded which). Sequencing input: whole blood. The chain uses TRBV11-2 and TRBJ2-5, with D hard to call. The CDR3 nucleotides read TGTGCCAGCAGCTTACTGGATGAAGAGACCCAGTACTTC. Translating gives CASSLLDEETQYF.